The clone carrying this T cell receptor beta chain showed up just a few times. Its antigen is currently unknown. Looked up from germline, CDR1 is SGHDT and CDR2 is YYEEEE. V gave up 4 bases and J gave up 5 bases; unmatched junction bases: 6. The CDR3 runs 16 residues. The study ran its PCR with 60 Vbeta and 13 Jbeta primers. TCRdb keeps only in-frame clones here, not all; method: immunoSEQ multiplex PCR. The data show tens of thousands of clones, with roughly 67% seen just once and 7.6% held by the top ten. This record belongs to a study of cytomegalovirus exposure and HLA in healthy donors. Overall study findings and caveats: Researchers catalogued 150 or so TCR beta chains as cytomegalovirus-associated. Among donors in an Asian-associated ancestry cluster, a later analysis reportedly found fewer N-insertions than the roughly 680-donor mean. When presence/absence was analysed, sequencing depth was taken to be roughly uniform across donors. Analyzed later, most CMV-associated TCR beta chains appeared HLA-restricted.

The sequence was collected from a middle-aged man in good health and CMV-seropositive. Source material: PBMCs. The chain employs TRBV5-6 and TRBJ2-2; 12 bases align to TRBD2. CDR3 in amino acids: CASSRGLAGWTGELFF. CDR3 in DNA: TGTGCCAGCAGCCGCGGACTAGCGGGGTGGACCGGGGAGCTGTTTTTT.